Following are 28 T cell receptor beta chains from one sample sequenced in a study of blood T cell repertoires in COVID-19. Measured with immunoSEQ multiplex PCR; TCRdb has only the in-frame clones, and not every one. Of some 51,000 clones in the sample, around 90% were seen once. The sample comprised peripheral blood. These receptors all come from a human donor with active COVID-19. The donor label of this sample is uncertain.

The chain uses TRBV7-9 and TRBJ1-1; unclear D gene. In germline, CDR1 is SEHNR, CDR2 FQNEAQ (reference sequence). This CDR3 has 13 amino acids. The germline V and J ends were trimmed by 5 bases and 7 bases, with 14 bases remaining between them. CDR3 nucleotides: TGTGCCAGCAGCGCGGGCCTCGGGGATGAAGCTTTCTTT. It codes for CASSAGLGDEAFF. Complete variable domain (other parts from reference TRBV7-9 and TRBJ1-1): DTGVSQNPRHKITKRGQNVTFRCDPISEHNRLYWYRQTLGQGPEFLTYFQNEAQLEKSRLLSDRFSAERPKGSFSTLEIQRTEQGDSAMYLCASSAGLGDEAFFGQGTRLTVV.

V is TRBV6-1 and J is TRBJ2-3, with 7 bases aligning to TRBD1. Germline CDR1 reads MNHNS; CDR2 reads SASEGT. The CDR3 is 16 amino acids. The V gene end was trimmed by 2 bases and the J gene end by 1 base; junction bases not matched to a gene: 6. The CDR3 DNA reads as TGTGCCAGCAGTGAATATAGAGGGGGCGGCACAGATACGCAGTATTTT. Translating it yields CASSEYRGGGTDTQYF.

The CDR3 loop reads CASLGQGAGGRYNEQFF. In DNA form, the CDR3 reads TGTGCCAGTCTGGGACAGGGGGCGGGAGGGCGATACAATGAGCAGTTCTTC. The rearrangement joins TRBV19 to TRBJ2-1; TRBD1 aligns across 12 bases. The CDR3 loop spans 17 amino acids. Germline-derived CDR1 and CDR2 are LNHDA and SQIVND (reference sequence). With 8 bases clipped from V and 4 bases from J, the junction kept 12 bases outside the gene matches.

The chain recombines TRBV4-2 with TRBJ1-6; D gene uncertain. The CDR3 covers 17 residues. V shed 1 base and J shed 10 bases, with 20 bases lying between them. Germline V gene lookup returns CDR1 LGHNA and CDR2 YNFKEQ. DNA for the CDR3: TGTGCCAGCAGCCAAGTGACCCCAGTGGTGGGAGCATCACCCCTCCACTTT. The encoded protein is CASSQVTPVVGASPLHF.

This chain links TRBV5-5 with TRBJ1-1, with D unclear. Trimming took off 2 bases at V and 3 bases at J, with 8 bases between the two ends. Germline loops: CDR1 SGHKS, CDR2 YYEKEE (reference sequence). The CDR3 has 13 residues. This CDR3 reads CASSLNSDTEAFF. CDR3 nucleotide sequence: TGTGCCAGCAGCTTAAACTCGGACACTGAAGCTTTCTTT.

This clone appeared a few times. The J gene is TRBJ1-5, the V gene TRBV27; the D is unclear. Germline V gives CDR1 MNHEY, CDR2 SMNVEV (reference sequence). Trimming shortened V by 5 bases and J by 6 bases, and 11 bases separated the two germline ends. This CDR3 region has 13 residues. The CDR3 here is CASSGYGGQPQHF. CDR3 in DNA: TGTGCCAGCAGTGGCTATGGAGGTCAGCCCCAGCATTTT.

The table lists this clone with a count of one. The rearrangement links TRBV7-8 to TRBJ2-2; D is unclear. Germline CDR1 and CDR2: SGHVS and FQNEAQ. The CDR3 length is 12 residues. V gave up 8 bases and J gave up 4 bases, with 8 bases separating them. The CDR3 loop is CASHLSTGELFF. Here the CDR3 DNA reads TGTGCCAGCCACCTTAGCACCGGGGAGCTGTTTTTT.

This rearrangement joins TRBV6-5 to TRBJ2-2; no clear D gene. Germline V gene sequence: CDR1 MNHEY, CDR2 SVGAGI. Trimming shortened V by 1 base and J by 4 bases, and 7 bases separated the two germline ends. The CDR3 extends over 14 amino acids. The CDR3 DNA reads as TGTGCCAGCAGTTACTGGAGATCCACCGGGGAGCTGTTTTTT. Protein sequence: CASSYWRSTGELFF.

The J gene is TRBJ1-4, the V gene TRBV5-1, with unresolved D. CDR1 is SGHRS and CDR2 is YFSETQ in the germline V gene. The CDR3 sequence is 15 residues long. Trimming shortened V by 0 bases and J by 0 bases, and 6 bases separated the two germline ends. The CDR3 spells CASSLAFATNEKLFF. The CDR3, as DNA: TGCGCCAGCAGCTTGGCCTTCGCAACTAATGAAAAACTGTTTTTT.

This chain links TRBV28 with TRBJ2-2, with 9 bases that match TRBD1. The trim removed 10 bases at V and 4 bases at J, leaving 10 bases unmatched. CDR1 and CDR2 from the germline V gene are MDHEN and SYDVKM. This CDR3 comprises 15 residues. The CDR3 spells CATEQGAVSTGELFF. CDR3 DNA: TGTGCCACCGAACAGGGGGCAGTAAGCACCGGGGAGCTGTTTTTT.

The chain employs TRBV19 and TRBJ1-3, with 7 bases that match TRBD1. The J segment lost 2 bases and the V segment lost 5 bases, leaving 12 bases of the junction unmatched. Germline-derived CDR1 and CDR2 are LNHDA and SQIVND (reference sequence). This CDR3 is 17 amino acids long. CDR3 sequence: CASSVGLRTGAGNTIYF. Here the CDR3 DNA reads TGTGCCAGTAGTGTGGGTCTGCGAACAGGGGCTGGAAACACCATATATTTT.

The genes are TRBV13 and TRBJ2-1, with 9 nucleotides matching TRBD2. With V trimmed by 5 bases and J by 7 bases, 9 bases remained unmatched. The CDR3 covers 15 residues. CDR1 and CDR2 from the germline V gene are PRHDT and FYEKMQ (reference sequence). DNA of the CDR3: TGTGCCAGCAGCGCCTTTAGCGGGGGTGGGAATGAGCAGTTCTTC. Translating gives CASSAFSGGGNEQFF. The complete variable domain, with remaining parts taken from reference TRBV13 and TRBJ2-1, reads AAGVIQSPRHLIKEKRETATLKCYPIPRHDTVYWYQQGPGQDPQFLISFYEKMQSDKGSIPDRFSAQQFSDYHSELNMSSLELGDSALYFCASSAFSGGGNEQFFGPGTRLTVL.

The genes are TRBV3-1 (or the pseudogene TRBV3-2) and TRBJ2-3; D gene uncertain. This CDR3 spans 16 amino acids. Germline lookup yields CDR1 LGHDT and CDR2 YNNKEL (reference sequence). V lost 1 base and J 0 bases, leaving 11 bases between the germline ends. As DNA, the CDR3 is TGTGCCAGCAGCCAAGCTTTCAGTTCTAGCACAGATACGCAGTATTTT. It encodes CASSQAFSSSTDTQYF.

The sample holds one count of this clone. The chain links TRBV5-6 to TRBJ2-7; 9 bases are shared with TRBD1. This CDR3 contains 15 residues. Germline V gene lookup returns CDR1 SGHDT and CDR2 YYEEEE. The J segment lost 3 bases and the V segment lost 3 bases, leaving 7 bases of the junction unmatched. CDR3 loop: CASSSQYRGLYEQYF. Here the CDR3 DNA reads TGTGCCAGCAGCTCACAGTACAGGGGGCTCTACGAGCAGTACTTC.

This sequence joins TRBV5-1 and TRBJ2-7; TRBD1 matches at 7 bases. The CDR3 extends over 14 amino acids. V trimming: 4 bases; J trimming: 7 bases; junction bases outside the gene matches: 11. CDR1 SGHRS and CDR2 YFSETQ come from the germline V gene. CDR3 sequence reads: CASSPRAGGDEQYF. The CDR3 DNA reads TGCGCCAGCAGCCCGAGGGCAGGGGGTGATGAGCAGTACTTC.

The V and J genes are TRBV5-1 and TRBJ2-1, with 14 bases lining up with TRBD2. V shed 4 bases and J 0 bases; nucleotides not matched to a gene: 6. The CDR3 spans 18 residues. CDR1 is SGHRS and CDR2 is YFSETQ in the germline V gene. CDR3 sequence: CASSVPGTSGSSYNEQFF. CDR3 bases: TGCGCCAGCAGCGTCCCCGGGACTAGCGGGAGCTCCTACAATGAGCAGTTCTTC.

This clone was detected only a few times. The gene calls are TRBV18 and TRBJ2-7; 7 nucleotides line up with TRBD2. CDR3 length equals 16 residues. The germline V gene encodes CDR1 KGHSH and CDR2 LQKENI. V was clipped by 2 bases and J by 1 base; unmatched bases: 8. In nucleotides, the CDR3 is TGTGCCAGCTCACCAAGCGGGGCACGGCGATCCTACGAGCAGTACGTC. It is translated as CASSPSGARRSYEQYV.

The CDR3 region is CASSLQGPNEKLFF. The CDR3 DNA sequence: TGTGCCAGCAGTTTACAGGGCCCTAATGAAAAACTGTTTTTT. J is TRBJ1-4 and V is TRBV28, with D possibly matching TRBD1 (5 bases). The CDR3 runs to 14 residues. V lost 2 bases and J 3 bases, leaving 7 bases between the germline ends. Germline V gene sequence: CDR1 MDHEN, CDR2 SYDVKM.

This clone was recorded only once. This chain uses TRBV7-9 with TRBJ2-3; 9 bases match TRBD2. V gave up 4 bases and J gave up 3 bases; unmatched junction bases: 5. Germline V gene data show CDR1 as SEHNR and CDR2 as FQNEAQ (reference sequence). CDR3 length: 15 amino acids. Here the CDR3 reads CASSSGLAPTDTQYF. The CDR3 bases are TGTGCCAGCAGCTCTGGACTAGCGCCGACAGATACGCAGTATTTT.

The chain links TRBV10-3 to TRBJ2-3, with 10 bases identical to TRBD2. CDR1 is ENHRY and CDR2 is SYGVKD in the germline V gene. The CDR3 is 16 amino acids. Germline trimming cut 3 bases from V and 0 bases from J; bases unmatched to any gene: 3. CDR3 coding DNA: TGTGCCATCAGTGACCTAGCGGGAGCTAGCACAGATACGCAGTATTTT. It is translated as CAISDLAGASTDTQYF.

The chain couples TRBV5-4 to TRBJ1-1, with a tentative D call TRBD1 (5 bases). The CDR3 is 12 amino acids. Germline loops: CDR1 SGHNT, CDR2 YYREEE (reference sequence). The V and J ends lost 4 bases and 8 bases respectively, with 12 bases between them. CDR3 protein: CASSERNREAFF. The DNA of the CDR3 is TGTGCCAGCAGCGAAAGAAACAGGGAAGCTTTCTTT.

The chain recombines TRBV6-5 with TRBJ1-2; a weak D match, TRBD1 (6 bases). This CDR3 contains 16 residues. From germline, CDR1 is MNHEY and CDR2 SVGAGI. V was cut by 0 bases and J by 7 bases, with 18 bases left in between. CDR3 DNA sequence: TGTGCCAGCAGTTACTCGAAGGTCAGGGGATTAAGTGGCTACACCTTC. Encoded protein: CASSYSKVRGLSGYTF.

CDR3 coding DNA: TGCGCCAGCAGCGATTTGATAGCAGGTGTAGCGGATACGCAGTATTTT. Encoded protein: CASSDLIAGVADTQYF. V usage is TRBV4-1 and J usage is TRBJ2-3, with D possibly matching TRBD2 (5 bases). The CDR3 has 16 residues. Trimming left V 5 bases short and J 6 bases short, with 21 bases between. Per germline, CDR1 MGHRA and CDR2 YSYEKL.

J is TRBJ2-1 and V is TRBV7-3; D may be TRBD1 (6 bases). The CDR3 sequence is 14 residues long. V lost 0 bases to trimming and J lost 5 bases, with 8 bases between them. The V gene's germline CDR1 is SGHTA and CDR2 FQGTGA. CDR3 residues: CASSLTQGHNEQFF. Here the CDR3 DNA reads TGTGCCAGCAGCTTAACCCAGGGGCACAATGAGCAGTTCTTC.

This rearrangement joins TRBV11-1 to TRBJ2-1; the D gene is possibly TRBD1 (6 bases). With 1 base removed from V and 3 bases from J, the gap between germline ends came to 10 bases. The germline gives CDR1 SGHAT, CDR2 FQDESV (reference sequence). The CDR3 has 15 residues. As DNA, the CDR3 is TGTGCCAGCAGCTTAGGGCAGGGGAACTACAATGAGCAGTTCTTC. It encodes CASSLGQGNYNEQFF. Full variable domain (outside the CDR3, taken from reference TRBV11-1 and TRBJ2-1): EAEVAQSPRYKITEKSQAVAFWCDPISGHATLYWYRQILGQGPELLVQFQDESVVDDSQLPKDRFSAERLKGVDSTLKIQPAELGDSAMYLCASSLGQGNYNEQFFGPGTRLTVL.

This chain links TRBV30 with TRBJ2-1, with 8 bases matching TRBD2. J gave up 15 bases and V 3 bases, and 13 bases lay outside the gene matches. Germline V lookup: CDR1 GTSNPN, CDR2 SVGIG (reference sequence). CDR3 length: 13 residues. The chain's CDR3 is CAWSITQGTRPFF. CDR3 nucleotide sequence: TGTGCCTGGAGCATAACTCAGGGGACTAGACCGTTCTTC. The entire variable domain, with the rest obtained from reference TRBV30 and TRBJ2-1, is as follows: SQTIHQWPATLVQPVGSPLSLECTVEGTSNPNLYWYRQAAGRGLQLLFYSVGIGQISSEVPQNLSASRPQDRQFILSSKKLLLSDSGFYLCAWSITQGTRPFFGPGTRLTVL.

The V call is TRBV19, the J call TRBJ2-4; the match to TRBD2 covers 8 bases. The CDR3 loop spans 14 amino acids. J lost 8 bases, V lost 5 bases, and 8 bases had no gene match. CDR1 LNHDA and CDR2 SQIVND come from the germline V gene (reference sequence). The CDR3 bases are TGTGCCAGTAGTCTCCAGCGGGAGACTGACATTCAGTACTTC. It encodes CASSLQRETDIQYF.

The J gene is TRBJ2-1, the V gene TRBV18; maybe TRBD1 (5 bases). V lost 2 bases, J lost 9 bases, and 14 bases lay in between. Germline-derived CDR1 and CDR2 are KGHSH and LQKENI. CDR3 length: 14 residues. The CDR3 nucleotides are TGTGCCAGCTCACCAAACGCGCAGGGCCCTGAGCAGTTCTTC. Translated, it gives CASSPNAQGPEQFF.